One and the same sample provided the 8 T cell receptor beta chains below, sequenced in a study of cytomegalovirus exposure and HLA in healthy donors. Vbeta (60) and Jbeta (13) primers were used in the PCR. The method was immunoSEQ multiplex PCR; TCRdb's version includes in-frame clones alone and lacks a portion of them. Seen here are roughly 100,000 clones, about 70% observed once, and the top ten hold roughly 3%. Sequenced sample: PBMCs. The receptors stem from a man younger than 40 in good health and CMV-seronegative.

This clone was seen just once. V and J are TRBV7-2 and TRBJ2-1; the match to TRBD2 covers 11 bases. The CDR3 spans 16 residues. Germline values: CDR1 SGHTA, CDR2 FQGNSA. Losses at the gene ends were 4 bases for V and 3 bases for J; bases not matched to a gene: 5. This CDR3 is CASSWRGTSGYNEQFF. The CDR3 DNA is TGTGCCAGCAGCTGGAGGGGGACTAGCGGCTACAATGAGCAGTTCTTC.

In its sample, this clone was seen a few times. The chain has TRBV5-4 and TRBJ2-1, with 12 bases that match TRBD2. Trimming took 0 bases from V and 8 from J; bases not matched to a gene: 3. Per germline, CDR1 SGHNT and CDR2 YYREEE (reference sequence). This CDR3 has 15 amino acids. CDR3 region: CASSLGLAGEDEQFF. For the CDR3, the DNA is TGTGCCAGCAGCTTGGGACTAGCGGGAGAAGATGAGCAGTTCTTC. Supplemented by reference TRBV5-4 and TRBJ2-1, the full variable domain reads ETGVTQSPTHLIKTRGQQVTLRCSSQSGHNTVSWYQQALGQGPQFIFQYYREEENGRGNFPPRFSGLQFPNYSSELNVNALELDDSALYLCASSLGLAGEDEQFFGPGTRLTVL.

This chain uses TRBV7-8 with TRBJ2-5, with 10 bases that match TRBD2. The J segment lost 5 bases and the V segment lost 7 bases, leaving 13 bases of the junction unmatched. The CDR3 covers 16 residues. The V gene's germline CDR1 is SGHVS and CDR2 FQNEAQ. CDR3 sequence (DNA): TGTGCCAGCACCAAAAGCAGCGGGAGGGCCTGGGAGACCCAGTACTTC. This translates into CASTKSSGRAWETQYF.

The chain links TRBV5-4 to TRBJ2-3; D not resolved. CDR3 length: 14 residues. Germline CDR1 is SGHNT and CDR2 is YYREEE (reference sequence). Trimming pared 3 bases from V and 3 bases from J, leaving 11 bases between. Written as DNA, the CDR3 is TGTGCCAGCAGCTCCTACAGTTCGACAGATACGCAGTATTTT. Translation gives CASSSYSSTDTQYF.

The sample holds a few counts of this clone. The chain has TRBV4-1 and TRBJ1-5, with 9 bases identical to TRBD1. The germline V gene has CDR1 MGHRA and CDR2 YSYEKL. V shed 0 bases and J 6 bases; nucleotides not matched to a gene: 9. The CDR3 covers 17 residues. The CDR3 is CASSQEIMTGGAQPQHF. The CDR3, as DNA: TGCGCCAGCAGCCAAGAAATCATGACAGGGGGTGCTCAGCCCCAGCATTTT.

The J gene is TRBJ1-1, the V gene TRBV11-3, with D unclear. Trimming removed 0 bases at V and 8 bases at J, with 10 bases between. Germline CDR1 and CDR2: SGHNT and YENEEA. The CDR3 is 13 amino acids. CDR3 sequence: CASSLEPGVEAFF. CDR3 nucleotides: TGTGCCAGCAGCTTAGAACCCGGGGTCGAAGCTTTCTTT.

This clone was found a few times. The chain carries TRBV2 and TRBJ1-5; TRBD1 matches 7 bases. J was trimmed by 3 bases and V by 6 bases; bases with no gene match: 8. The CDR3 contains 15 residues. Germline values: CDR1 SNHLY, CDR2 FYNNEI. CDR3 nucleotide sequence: TGTGCCAGCAGACAGGACAGGAGTACCAATCAGCCCCAGCATTTT. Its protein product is CASRQDRSTNQPQHF.

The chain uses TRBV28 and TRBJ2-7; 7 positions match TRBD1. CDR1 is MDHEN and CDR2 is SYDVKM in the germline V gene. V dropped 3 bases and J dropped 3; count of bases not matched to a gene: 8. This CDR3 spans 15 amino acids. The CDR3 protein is CASSFPFRTGYEQYF. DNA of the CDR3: TGTGCCAGCAGTTTCCCCTTCCGGACAGGCTACGAGCAGTACTTC. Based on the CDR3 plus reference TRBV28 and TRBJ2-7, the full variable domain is DVKVTQSSRYLVKRTGEKVFLECVQDMDHENMFWYRQDPGLGLRLIYFSYDVKMKEKGDIPEGYSVSREKKERFSLILESASTNQTSMYLCASSFPFRTGYEQYFGPGTRLTVT.